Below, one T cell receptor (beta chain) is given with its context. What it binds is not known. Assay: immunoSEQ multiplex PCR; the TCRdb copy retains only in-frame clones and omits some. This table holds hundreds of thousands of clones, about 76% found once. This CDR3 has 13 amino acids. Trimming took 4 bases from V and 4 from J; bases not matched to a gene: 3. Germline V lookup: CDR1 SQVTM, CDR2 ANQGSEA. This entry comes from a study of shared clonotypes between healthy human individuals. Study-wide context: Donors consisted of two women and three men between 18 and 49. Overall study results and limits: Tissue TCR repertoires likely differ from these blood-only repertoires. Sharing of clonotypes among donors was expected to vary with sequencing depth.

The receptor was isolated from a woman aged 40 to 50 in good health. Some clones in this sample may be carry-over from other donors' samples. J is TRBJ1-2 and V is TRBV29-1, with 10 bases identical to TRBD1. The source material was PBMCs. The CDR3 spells CSVGDRGVYGYTF. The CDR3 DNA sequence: TGCAGCGTTGGGGACAGGGGAGTCTATGGCTACACCTTC. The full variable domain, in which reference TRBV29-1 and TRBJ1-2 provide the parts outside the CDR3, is SAVISQKPSRDICQRGTSLTIQCQVDSQVTMMFWYRQQPGQSLTLIATANQGSEATYESGFVIDKFPISRPNLTFSTLTVSNMSPEDSSIYLCSVGDRGVYGYTFGSGTRLTVV.